These 9 T cell receptor beta chains were all obtained from the same sample, sequenced in a study of early T cells in non-severe SARS-CoV-2 infection. TCRdb reprocessed the 5' RACE reads via MiXCR and lists one record per CDR3 protein. The top ten hold approximately 3.8% of the sample, which has approximately 75,000 distinct CDR3 sequences, about 15% seen once. This sample comprised whole blood, obtained at baseline. The origin of the receptors is an adult who was a healthcare worker with PCR-confirmed SARS-CoV-2 infection or an uninfected control (not recorded which).

This clonotype has more than one count but fewer than ten. This chain links TRBV21-1 with TRBJ2-1; the table's D call TRBD1 went unverified against the DNA. TRBV21-1 is a known pseudogene. This CDR3 contains 13 residues. CDR3: CASSTPGSDEQFF. Written as DNA, the CDR3 is TGTGCCAGCAGCACCCCCGGTAGCGATGAGCAGTTCTTC.

This clonotype was detected only a few times. The chain combines TRBV20-1 with TRBJ2-1, with 9 bases matching TRBD2. The ends lost 6 bases at V and 15 bases at J; junction bases unmatched: 18. Per germline, CDR1 DFQATT and CDR2 SNEGSKA (reference sequence). CDR3 length: 14 residues. The CDR3 region has the DNA TGCAGTGCAATTTCTAGCGGGGCCACCAAATTGGCGTTCTTC. It specifies CSAISSGATKLAFF.

The J gene is TRBJ1-2, the V gene TRBV20-1; 9 bases are shared with TRBD1. CDR1 and CDR2 from the germline V gene are DFQATT and SNEGSKA (reference sequence). The CDR3 contains 17 residues. V shed 6 bases and J 0 bases; nucleotides not matched to a gene: 14. CDR3 in DNA: TGCAGTGCCGCGGTAATGGGACAGGGCCCTCCTAACTATGGCTACACCTTC. Translating gives CSAAVMGQGPPNYGYTF.

This clonotype has a count of ten or more. The J gene is TRBJ2-7, the V gene TRBV29-1, with a possible D match to TRBD1 (6 bases). Trimming took 7 bases from V and 0 from J, leaving 10 bases between them. The CDR3 consists of 12 residues. Germline CDR1 is SQVTM and CDR2 is ANQGSEA. The chain's CDR3 is CSAVQGSYEQYF. In DNA, the CDR3 is TGCAGCGCCGTACAGGGCTCCTACGAGCAGTACTTC.

The rearrangement joins TRBV12-3 or TRBV12-4 to TRBJ2-2; 9 nucleotides agree with TRBD1. After removal of 7 bases from V and 4 bases from J, the junction contained 19 bases not matched to a gene. This CDR3 is built from 19 residues. CDR3 in amino acids: CASNLRDREGVGVTGELFF. Here the CDR3 DNA reads TGTGCCAGCAACCTCCGGGACAGGGAGGGGGTTGGCGTCACCGGGGAGCTGTTTTTT.

This clonotype turned up a few times. The chain employs TRBV5-7 and TRBJ2-7; 10 bases are shared with TRBD2. TRBV5-7 is placed among ORFs of uncertain function. The CDR3 contains 15 residues. J gave up 0 bases and V 2 bases, and 2 bases lay outside the gene matches. In DNA form, the CDR3 reads TGTGCCAGCAGCTTCGCTAGCGGGAGCTCCTACGAGCAGTACTTC. Translation: CASSFASGSSYEQYF.

This clonotype was picked up a small number of times. The V gene is TRBV28, the J gene TRBJ2-7; possibly TRBD1 for D (5 bases). Trimming took 5 bases from V and 4 from J, leaving 15 bases between them. The CDR3 loop spans 14 amino acids. Germline CDR1 MDHEN, CDR2 SYDVKM. In DNA form, the CDR3 reads TGTGCCAGCAGTCCAGACCTGACAGTTTACGAGCAGTACTTC. This encodes CASSPDLTVYEQYF.

This clonotype was counted between two and nine times. The V gene is TRBV27, the J gene TRBJ2-1; TRBD1 matches 9 bases. V shed 5 bases, J shed 14 bases, and the junction held 7 bases outside the gene matches. The CDR3 totals 12 residues. Per germline, CDR1 MNHEY and CDR2 SMNVEV (reference sequence). As DNA, the CDR3 is TGTGCCAGCAGTGGGGACCGGGACAGGGAGTTCTTC. It yields the protein CASSGDRDREFF.

J is TRBJ2-2 and V is TRBV7-9, with unresolved D. CDR1 and CDR2 (germline): SEHNR, FQNEAQ (reference sequence). The CDR3 has 12 amino acids. Deletions cut 4 bases from V and 10 bases from J, with 10 bases between. CDR3 in DNA: TGTGCCAGCAGCTCGCATCCCGAGGAGCTGTTTTTT. This encodes CASSSHPEELFF.